This T cell receptor (beta chain) was captured in a study of T cells expressing NK-cell markers. Study-level information: The TCR beta repertoires were obtained from sorted CD3+CD56+NKG2C+, CD3+CD56+NKG2C- and CD3+CD56-NKG2C+ T cells. Points from the study as a whole: The leading position in the CD3+CD56-NKG2C+ fraction of a few donors also went to these clonotypes.

Turning to this clonotype: What it binds is unknown.

This CDR3 is 17 amino acids long. In germline, CDR1 is LGHNA, CDR2 YSLEER. Using the 5' RACE reads, TCRdb records one entry per CDR3 protein without DNA. The listing records roughly 120,000 distinct CDR3 sequences. The material sequenced was blood T cells: a sorted CD56 or NKG2C T cell subset, CD4+ or CD8+ T cells, or bulk PBMC T cells (not recorded which). The source is a woman aged 18 to 75 in good health. The chain links TRBV4-3 to TRBJ1-6. CDR3 sequence reads: CASSQDGEAGQNSPLHF.